These T cell receptor beta chains were read from a single sample in a study of blood T cell repertoires in COVID-19. Assay used: immunoSEQ multiplex PCR; TCRdb lists only in-frame clones, some missing. The sample holds some 120,000 clones; 80% to 90% are singletons and the top ten take about 29%. Material for sequencing was peripheral blood. The receptors shown here come from a man aged 65 to 79 with active or convalescent COVID-19. Both conserved end residues are part of each CDR3. The D gene is left open where the match is weak. A clone size is listed for some rows: how often the clone was seen (once, few, many), or a class if it is expanded.

V gene	clone size	D gene	J gene	CDR3 length	CDR3 protein	CDR3 DNA
TRBV28	.	TRBD2	TRBJ2-4	16	CASSPTTGGTKNIQYF	TGTGCCAGCAGTCCGACAACGGGAGGAACCAAAAACATTCAGTACTTC
TRBV4-2	.	.	TRBJ2-3	14	CASSQDYPSDTQYF	TGTGCCAGCAGCCAAGACTACCCGTCGGATACGCAGTATTTT
TRBV5-1	.	TRBD1	TRBJ2-2	16	CASSSPGQNGAGELFF	TGCGCCAGCAGCTCTCCGGGACAGAATGGGGCCGGGGAGCTGTTTTTT
TRBV15	.	.	TRBJ2-2	14	CATSRVTNGGELFF	TGTGCCACCAGCAGGGTGACCAACGGGGGGGAGCTGTTTTTT
TRBV5-1	once	.	TRBJ1-5	14	CASSFWPDNQPQHF	TGCGCCAGCAGCTTTTGGCCAGACAATCAGCCCCAGCATTTT
TRBV6-5	once	.	TRBJ2-7	13	CASRLGGTYEQYF	TGTGCCAGCCGCCTTGGAGGGACCTACGAGCAGTACTTC
TRBV20-1	.	.	TRBJ1-1	18	CSASGDLTGVLLGTEAFF	TGCAGTGCTAGTGGAGATCTAACAGGAGTCCTCTTGGGCACTGAAGCTTTCTTT
TRBV5-6	.	TRBD1	TRBJ1-4	15	CASSRQGQGSEKLFF	TGTGCCAGCAGCCGACAGGGACAGGGAAGTGAAAAACTGTTTTTT
TRBV15	once	TRBD1	TRBJ1-2	15	CATSVRDRTNYGYTF	TGTGCCACCAGCGTTCGGGACAGGACTAACTATGGCTACACCTTC
TRBV18	.	.	TRBJ1-2	13	CASSPGGNYGYTF	TGTGCCAGCTCACCAGGGGGGAACTATGGCTACACCTTC
TRBV2	.	.	TRBJ2-3	15	CASSGQDTRTDTQYF	TGTGCCAGCAGTGGCCAGGACACCCGCACAGATACGCAGTATTTT
TRBV2	.	.	TRBJ2-7	12	CASKRQADEQYF	TGTGCCAGCAAACGACAGGCGGACGAGCAGTACTTC
TRBV28	.	TRBD1	TRBJ1-2	14	CASRIPGTGAGYTF	TGTGCCAGCAGGATACCCGGGACAGGGGCAGGCTACACCTTC
TRBV11-2	.	.	TRBJ2-2	15	CASSSLPPSPGELFF	TGTGCCAGCAGCAGCCTCCCCCCGTCGCCCGGGGAGCTGTTTTTT
TRBV19	.	.	TRBJ1-1	12	CASSTGFTEAFF	TGTGCCAGTAGTACAGGGTTCACTGAAGCTTTCTTT
TRBV21-1	.	.	TRBJ1-5	23	CASSILIRPRPGQGGSSNQPQHF	TGTGCCAGCAGCATCCTGATCCGTCCCCGGCCGGGACAGGGGGGCAGTAGCAATCAGCCCCAGCATTTT
TRBV15	.	TRBD1	TRBJ2-1	16	CATSRDLGTGDNEQFF	TGTGCCACCAGCAGAGATTTGGGGACAGGGGACAATGAGCAGTTCTTC
TRBV5-1	.	.	TRBJ2-7	14	CASSLGGSINEQYF	TGCGCCAGCAGCTTGGGAGGGAGCATCAACGAGCAGTACTTC
TRBV5-1	.	TRBD2	TRBJ2-7	16	CASSSQSGGSSYEQYF	TGCGCCAGCAGCTCCCAGAGCGGGGGGAGCTCCTACGAGCAGTACTTC
TRBV4-2	.	TRBD2	TRBJ2-1	12	CASSRTSYEQFF	TGTGCCAGCAGCCGGACTAGCTATGAGCAGTTCTTC
TRBV4-1	.	TRBD2	TRBJ2-3	15	CASSFAGLGTDTQYF	TGCGCCAGCAGTTTCGCGGGACTAGGCACAGATACGCAGTATTTT
TRBV7-9	.	TRBD1	TRBJ2-5	14	CASSLAEGAETQYF	TGTGCCAGCAGCTTAGCCGAGGGGGCAGAGACCCAGTACTTC
TRBV5-4	.	TRBD2	TRBJ2-3	16	CASSLGGGRSPDTQYF	TGTGCCAGCAGCTTGGGAGGCGGGAGGAGCCCAGATACGCAGTATTTT
TRBV7-6	.	.	TRBJ2-1	15	CASSLDSGDYNEQFF	TGTGCCAGCAGCTTAGATTCGGGAGATTACAATGAGCAGTTCTTC
TRBV10-1	.	TRBD2	TRBJ2-7	16	CASSDSVAGPPYEQYF	TGCGCCAGCAGTGATTCGGTAGCGGGTCCTCCCTACGAGCAGTACTTC
TRBV6-5	.	TRBD2	TRBJ2-1	16	CASSYDASGKYNEQFF	TGTGCCAGCAGTTACGATGCTAGCGGGAAATACAATGAGCAGTTCTTC
TRBV7-8	.	.	TRBJ2-7	12	CASSPGSYEQYF	TGTGCCAGCAGCCCGGGATCCTACGAGCAGTACTTC